Listed here are 25 T cell receptor beta chains from one sample, sequenced in a study of T-cell reconstitution after alpha-beta-depleted transplantation in children. TCRbeta library construction was performed incorporating unique molecular identifiers. TCRdb reanalysed the PCR reads using MiXCR and keeps one entry per CDR3 protein. The sample carries 600,000 or so distinct CDR3 sequences, 23% recorded once. The sample in question was PBMCs, mostly from graft donor cells, obtained 360 days after TCRalphabeta/CD19-depleted stem cell transplant. The receptors shown here come from a boy under three years old who had a stem cell transplant for acute myeloid leukemia, so the T cells may come from the graft donor.

The chain couples TRBV3-1 to TRBJ2-5, with D unclear. The CDR3 length is 14 residues. The germline V gene encodes CDR1 LGHDT and CDR2 YNNKEL (reference sequence). V lost 1 base and J 0 bases, leaving 6 bases between the germline ends. The CDR3 DNA reads TGTGCCAGCAGCCAAGTTCAGGACCAAGAGACCCAGTACTTC. As protein: CASSQVQDQETQYF.

The chain uses TRBV4-1 and TRBJ2-7, with no clear D. Trimming shortened V by 2 bases and J by 4 bases, and 15 bases separated the two germline ends. The CDR3 is made up of 15 amino acids. CDR1 and CDR2 from the germline V gene are MGHRA and YSYEKL. The DNA of the CDR3 is TGCGCCAGCAGCCAACTATACCATAGGGATTACGAGCAGTACTTC. This sequence encodes CASSQLYHRDYEQYF.

This clonotype was counted only a few times. This rearrangement joins TRBV4-3 to TRBJ2-5, with 7 bases matching TRBD1. The germline CDR1 and CDR2 sequences are LGHNA and YSLEER. V shed 0 bases, J shed 2 bases, and the junction held 0 bases outside the gene matches. This CDR3 is built from 14 residues. DNA for the CDR3: TGCGCCAGCAGCCAAGACAGGGGGCAAGAGACCCAGTACTTC. Protein product: CASSQDRGQETQYF.

At least ten counts were recorded for this clonotype. This sequence joins TRBV5-1 and TRBJ1-1; 7 nucleotides match TRBD1. CDR1 is SGHRS, CDR2 YFSETQ, per germline. J lost 0 bases, V lost 1 base, and 9 bases had no gene match. The CDR3 extends over 17 amino acids. In DNA, the CDR3 is TGCGCCAGCAGCTTGCCACAGGGGCTTAGCATGAACACTGAAGCTTTCTTT. Its translation is CASSLPQGLSMNTEAFF.

This clonotype has a handful of counts. The chain has TRBV29-1 and TRBJ2-2; weak D call: TRBD1 (5 bases). With 6 bases removed from V and 5 bases from J, the gap between germline ends came to 13 bases. This CDR3 region has 13 residues. Germline CDR1 reads SQVTM; CDR2 reads ANQGSEA. The CDR3 sequence: CSVDRGRTGELFF. Written as DNA, the CDR3 is TGCAGCGTGGATAGGGGTAGGACCGGGGAGCTGTTTTTT.

The sample holds many counts of this clonotype. This chain connects TRBV6-5 to TRBJ1-4; tentative D call: TRBD1 (6 bases). The germline gives CDR1 MNHEY, CDR2 SVGAGI. V lost 2 bases and J 5 bases, leaving 12 bases between the germline ends. The CDR3 totals 15 residues. CDR3 coding DNA: TGTGCCAGCAGTTACGCCAGGGGCGTAAATGAAAAACTGTTTTTT. Amino acid sequence: CASSYARGVNEKLFF.

The chain is built from TRBV5-1 and TRBJ1-1; D gene unclear. This CDR3 region has 15 residues. V lost 4 bases to trimming and J lost 5 bases, with 18 bases between them. Germline V gives CDR1 SGHRS, CDR2 YFSETQ. The CDR3 bases are TGCGCCAGCAGCCCCCGGGCACACCCTGGGACTGAAGCTTTCTTT. Protein product: CASSPRAHPGTEAFF.

This clonotype was observed at least ten times. The chain joins TRBV3-1 to TRBJ2-2; 12 bases line up with TRBD1. The V and J ends lost 1 base and 6 bases, in that order; junction bases with no gene match: 6. Germline-derived CDR1 and CDR2 are LGHDT and YNNKEL (reference sequence). There are 17 residues in the CDR3. The CDR3 loop reads CASSQGYGTGGPGELFF. DNA for the CDR3: TGTGCCAGCAGCCAAGGTTACGGGACAGGGGGCCCCGGGGAGCTGTTTTTT.

This clonotype was counted between two and nine times. The genes are TRBV20-1 and TRBJ2-2; D unresolved. Trimming cost V 0 bases and J 4 bases, with 6 bases left between them. Per germline, CDR1 DFQATT and CDR2 SNEGSKA (reference sequence). The CDR3 covers 13 residues. This CDR3 reads CSARDQLTGELFF. Written as DNA, the CDR3 is TGCAGTGCTAGAGATCAGCTCACCGGGGAGCTGTTTTTT.

V and J are TRBV12-3 or TRBV12-4 and TRBJ2-1, with a possible D match to TRBD1 (5 bases). V lost 5 bases, J lost 7 bases, and 12 bases lay in between. The CDR3 covers 13 residues. Written as DNA, the CDR3 is TGTGCCAGCAGTCCCCCCGCAGGGAATGAGCAGTTCTTC. It specifies CASSPPAGNEQFF.

The rearrangement links TRBV29-1 to TRBJ2-6, with D uncertain. There are 14 residues in the CDR3. V lost 5 bases to trimming and J lost 0 bases, with 8 bases between them. CDR1 is SQVTM, CDR2 ANQGSEA, per germline. CDR3 coding DNA: TGCAGCGTTTTCGCCTTCTCTGGGGCCAACGTCCTGACTTTC. This codes for CSVFAFSGANVLTF. Full variable domain (outside the CDR3, taken from reference TRBV29-1 and TRBJ2-6): SAVISQKPSRDICQRGTSLTIQCQVDSQVTMMFWYRQQPGQSLTLIATANQGSEATYESGFVIDKFPISRPNLTFSTLTVSNMSPEDSSIYLCSVFAFSGANVLTFGAGSRLTVL.

V and J are TRBV4-1 and TRBJ1-2; D gene ambiguous. The V gene's germline CDR1 is MGHRA and CDR2 YSYEKL. Deletions cut 0 bases from V and 6 bases from J, with 11 bases between. CDR3 length equals 14 residues. The CDR3 loop is CASSQDPGSNGYTF. Here the CDR3 DNA reads TGCGCCAGCAGCCAAGATCCAGGTTCGAATGGCTACACCTTC.

This clonotype was recorded many times. The chain couples TRBV11-2 to TRBJ1-2; tentative D call: TRBD1 (6 bases). The CDR3 extends over 15 amino acids. The germline V and J ends were trimmed by 5 bases and 2 bases, with 15 bases remaining between them. Germline V lookup: CDR1 SGHAT, CDR2 FQNNGV. The CDR3 spells CASSNRDKRNYGYTF. DNA of the CDR3: TGTGCCAGCAGCAACCGGGACAAAAGGAACTATGGCTACACCTTC. The full variable domain, its missing parts supplied by reference TRBV11-2 and TRBJ1-2, is EAGVAQSPRYKIIEKRQSVAFWCNPISGHATLYWYQQILGQGPKLLIQFQNNGVVDDSQLPKDRFSAERLKGVDSTLKIQPAKLEDSAVYLCASSNRDKRNYGYTFGSGTRLTVV.

This clonotype was seen ten or more times. The gene calls are TRBV12-3 or TRBV12-4 and TRBJ1-2; a weak D match, TRBD1 (6 bases). V dropped 1 base and J dropped 3 bases, with 9 bases sitting between them. The CDR3 consists of 14 residues. The CDR3 loop is CASSLGGLYYGYTF. In DNA, the CDR3 is TGTGCCAGCAGTTTAGGGGGGCTTTACTATGGCTACACCTTC.

The rearrangement joins TRBV20-1 to TRBJ2-7, with 9 bases identical to TRBD1. Germline V CDR1 and CDR2: DFQATT, SNEGSKA (reference sequence). This CDR3 is 15 amino acids long. The CDR3 here is CCASKPGQGPYEQYV. The DNA for the CDR3 is TGCTGTGCCTCCAAACCGGGACAGGGTCCCTACGAGCAGTACGTC.

This clonotype has a count of ten or more. The chain carries TRBV12-3 or TRBV12-4 and TRBJ2-1; D might be TRBD1 or TRBD2, each matching 5 bases. The CDR3 is 13 residues long. V was shortened by 5 bases and J by 10 bases, with 15 bases between the two germline ends. This CDR3 reads CASSNPGTGEQFF. CDR3 nucleotides: TGTGCCAGCAGTAACCCGGGGACCGGGGAGCAGTTCTTC.

V and J are TRBV6-1 and TRBJ2-3; the match to TRBD1 covers 9 bases. Germline trimming cut 4 bases from V and 6 bases from J; bases unmatched to any gene: 8. This CDR3 spans 15 amino acids. CDR1 is MNHNS, CDR2 SASEGT, per germline. The CDR3 loop is CASSAGDRVGDTQYF. CDR3 nucleotide sequence: TGTGCCAGCAGTGCCGGGGACAGGGTGGGGGATACGCAGTATTTT.

The rearrangement joins TRBV7-8 to TRBJ2-7, with 9 bases fitting TRBD1. The V gene's germline CDR1 is SGHVS and CDR2 FQNEAQ. The trim removed 1 base at V and 7 bases at J, leaving 8 bases unmatched. The CDR3 covers 15 residues. CDR3 in amino acids: CASSLVGPGQGEQYV. Written as DNA, the CDR3 is TGTGCCAGCAGCTTAGTGGGACCGGGACAGGGAGAGCAGTACGTC.

This chain joins TRBV12-3 or TRBV12-4 and TRBJ1-1; no definite D call. The CDR3 extends over 13 amino acids. Trimming shortened V by 4 bases and J by 5 bases, and 11 bases separated the two germline ends. This CDR3 reads CASSSMLVTEAFF. The DNA of the CDR3 is TGTGCCAGCAGTTCCATGCTGGTAACTGAAGCTTTCTTT.

This chain links TRBV20-1 with TRBJ2-1; 9 nucleotides match TRBD2. Looked up from germline, CDR1 is DFQATT and CDR2 is SNEGSKA (reference sequence). V dropped 1 base and J dropped 9; count of bases not matched to a gene: 13. The CDR3 runs to 16 residues. The CDR3, as DNA: TGCAGTGCTAGAGTGGGACTAGCACCTTCCTACGGTGAGCAGTTCTTC. Encoded protein: CSARVGLAPSYGEQFF.

Points on this clonotype: Germline is not matched at one junction end, which may reflect a read error. This chain links TRBV5-1 with TRBJ2-7; no definite D call. This CDR3 has 13 residues. Per the germline V gene, CDR1 is SGHRS and CDR2 is YFSETQ. The CDR3 DNA follows: TGCGCCAGCAGCCCGGGTGAACCCTACGAGCAGTACTTT. Translating it yields CASSPGEPYEQYF.

This clonotype has more than one count but fewer than ten. V gene TRBV29-1 combines with J gene TRBJ2-3, with a possible D match to TRBD1 (6 bases). The CDR3 is made up of 13 amino acids. Germline assignment: CDR1 SQVTM and CDR2 ANQGSEA. V gave up 4 bases and J gave up 4 bases, with 12 bases separating them. The CDR3 DNA reads as TGCAGCGTTGGGACAGTCGTTTCAGATACGCAGTATTTT. As protein: CSVGTVVSDTQYF.

This clonotype showed up just a few times. The chain has TRBV6-5 and TRBJ2-1; no clear D. The ends were cut back, 0 bases at V and 0 bases at J, with 12 bases in the middle. The CDR3 contains 17 residues. In germline, CDR1 is MNHEY, CDR2 SVGAGI. CDR3 nucleotide sequence: TGTGCCAGCAGTTACTCGTTTCAGTCGAGCTCCTACAATGAGCAGTTCTTC. Its translation: CASSYSFQSSSYNEQFF.

This rearrangement joins TRBV7-9 to TRBJ2-1, with TRBD2 matching 7 bases. This CDR3 is 16 amino acids long. Germline CDR1 reads SEHNR; CDR2 reads FQNEAQ (reference sequence). The ends lost 4 bases at V and 0 bases at J; junction bases unmatched: 6. CDR3 loop: CASSWEGESSYNEQFF. CDR3 nucleotide sequence: TGTGCCAGCAGCTGGGAGGGCGAATCCTCCTACAATGAGCAGTTCTTC.

This clonotype has only a few counts. The gene calls are TRBV20-1 and TRBJ2-1; 10 bases are shared with TRBD2. J was trimmed by 0 bases and V by 0 bases; bases with no gene match: 8. The CDR3 covers 18 residues. Germline V gene sequence: CDR1 DFQATT, CDR2 SNEGSKA (reference sequence). The CDR3 DNA is TGCAGTGCTAGAGATCCTAGCGGGGGACCGCGCTCCTACAATGAGCAGTTCTTC. Encoded protein: CSARDPSGGPRSYNEQFF.